These 12 T cell receptor beta chains originate from one sample sequenced in a study of CD8 T cells in Susac syndrome. RNA was extracted with the RNeasy kit, and a quantity of about 0.45 to 1 ug was reverse transcribed using random hexamers. TCRdb analysed the immunoSEQ multiplex PCR reads with MiXCR anew, one entry per CDR3 protein. The sample lists roughly 200,000 distinct CDR3 sequences, roughly 94% seen once, with approximately 0.1% in the top ten. The sample was CD4+ T cells from PBMCs. These receptor sequences come from a human donor in good health.

The rearrangement joins TRBV28 to TRBJ2-1, with D maybe TRBD1 (6 bases). The V end lost 1 base, the J end lost 8 bases, and 15 bases lay between the germline ends. Germline V CDR1 and CDR2: MDHEN, SYDVKM. The CDR3 runs 15 residues. The CDR3 bases are TGTGCCAGCAGTTTATTCTTCACAGGGTCTGATGAGCAGTTCTTC. Translated: CASSLFFTGSDEQFF.

The J gene is TRBJ2-2, the V gene TRBV20-1, with D unclear. V was shortened by 2 bases and J by 4 bases, with 5 bases between the two germline ends. The CDR3 has 12 amino acids. The V gene's germline CDR1 is DFQATT and CDR2 SNEGSKA (reference sequence). The CDR3 protein is CSARPFTGELFF. CDR3 in DNA: TGCAGTGCTAGACCCTTCACCGGGGAGCTGTTTTTT.

V usage is TRBV24-1 and J usage is TRBJ2-7; 10 nucleotides align to TRBD1. The CDR3 runs to 15 residues. Trimming removed 3 bases from V and 6 bases from J; junction bases left unmatched: 7. Germline lookup yields CDR1 KGHDR and CDR2 SFDVKD. This chain's CDR3 is CATSDPGQGIREQYF. Written as DNA, the CDR3 is TGTGCCACCAGTGATCCGGGACAGGGGATTCGCGAGCAGTACTTC.

This clonotype was recorded once. The gene calls are TRBV6-2 or TRBV6-3 and TRBJ1-5; 10 bases fit TRBD1. After removal of 6 bases from V and 0 bases from J, the junction contained 8 bases not matched to a gene. This CDR3 comprises 17 residues. The V gene's germline CDR1 is MNHEY and CDR2 SVGEGT. The CDR3 loop reads CASRPGQGFGSNQPQHF. The CDR3, as DNA: TGTGCCAGCAGACCGGGACAGGGGTTTGGTAGCAATCAGCCCCAGCATTTT.

The genes are TRBV19 and TRBJ2-7, with a weak D call TRBD2 (6 bases). With 7 bases removed from V and 2 bases from J, the gap between germline ends came to 18 bases. The CDR3 totals 15 residues. Germline V lookup: CDR1 LNHDA, CDR2 SQIVND (reference sequence). The CDR3 protein is CASTLESGATYEQYF. The CDR3 coding sequence is TGTGCCAGTACCCTCGAGTCGGGAGCCACCTACGAGCAGTACTTC.

The chain carries TRBV20-1 and TRBJ2-1, with D unclear. This CDR3 contains 10 residues. Germline CDR1 is DFQATT and CDR2 is SNEGSKA (reference sequence). The V and J ends lost 4 bases and 6 bases respectively, with 4 bases between them. CDR3 nucleotide sequence: TGCAGTGCTACCCTCAATGAGCAGTTCTTC. Translated: CSATLNEQFF.

The V call is TRBV6-5, the J call TRBJ2-7, with D perhaps matching TRBD1 (6 bases). Trimming stripped 0 bases from V and 4 bases from J, with 13 bases between. CDR1 is MNHEY and CDR2 is SVGAGI in the germline V gene. The CDR3 covers 15 residues. As DNA, the CDR3 is TGTGCCAGCAGTTACTCGATGGACAGAGAATACGAGCAGTACTTC. It is translated as CASSYSMDREYEQYF.

V and J are TRBV30 and TRBJ2-2; D ambiguous. Trimming cost V 4 bases and J 1 base, with 10 bases left between them. Germline V gives CDR1 GTSNPN, CDR2 SVGIG (reference sequence). The CDR3 is 14 amino acids. The CDR3 DNA is TGTGCCTGGAATGGGCTTATGAACACCGGGGAGCTGTTTTTT. This encodes CAWNGLMNTGELFF.

This clonotype was observed a single time. V and J are TRBV24-1 and TRBJ2-5; 10 positions agree with TRBD2. Germline-derived CDR1 and CDR2 are KGHDR and SFDVKD. The trim removed 4 bases at V and 3 bases at J, leaving 4 bases unmatched. The CDR3 runs to 15 residues. CDR3 amino acids: CATSEPGLAKETQYF. The CDR3 DNA follows: TGTGCCACCAGTGAACCGGGACTAGCGAAAGAGACCCAGTACTTC.

The chain employs TRBV6-6 and TRBJ2-2; 8 nucleotides align to TRBD2. This CDR3 spans 14 amino acids. CDR1 and CDR2 (germline): MNHNY, SVGAGI (reference sequence). V dropped 8 bases and J dropped 2; count of bases not matched to a gene: 4. CDR3 sequence (DNA): TGTGCCAGCTCGAGCGGGGGAAACACCGGGGAGCTGTTTTTT. Translating it yields CASSSGGNTGELFF.

This chain connects TRBV20-1 to TRBJ2-3, with 9 bases identical to TRBD2. V was clipped by 5 bases and J by 3 bases; unmatched bases: 6. The CDR3 runs to 14 residues. Germline V CDR1 and CDR2: DFQATT, SNEGSKA (reference sequence). The CDR3 DNA is TGCAGTGCTTCTCTGACTAGCGGAACAGATACGCAGTATTTT. This codes for CSASLTSGTDTQYF.

This clonotype has only one observation. For the CDR3, the DNA is TGCAGCGTTGCCATGGGGATTAGTCAGCCCCAGCATTTT. It codes for CSVAMGISQPQHF. This chain joins TRBV29-1 and TRBJ1-5; D remains ambiguous. The CDR3 is 13 amino acids. Germline CDR1 SQVTM, CDR2 ANQGSEA. V dropped 4 bases and J dropped 6 bases, with 13 bases sitting between them.